One sample yielded the 24 T cell receptor beta chains listed below, sequenced in a study of control samples from healthy donors and cancer patients. TCRdb keeps only in-frame clones here, not all; method: immunoSEQ multiplex PCR. The sample includes under 200,000 clones, 94% seen only once; the top ten take 7.5% to 8.5%. The material sequenced was blood. Every receptor here comes from a middle-aged woman in good health.

The chain couples TRBV11-3 to TRBJ2-1; D ambiguous. V was pared by 1 base and J by 6 bases, with 16 bases between. This CDR3 is 16 amino acids long. Germline V gives CDR1 SGHNT, CDR2 YENEEA. The CDR3: CASSLGIRRATNEQFF. CDR3 DNA: TGTGCCAGCAGCTTAGGGATCCGAAGGGCAACCAATGAGCAGTTCTTC.

The J gene is TRBJ1-5, the V gene TRBV5-8; tentatively, D is TRBD1 (6 bases). Germline CDR1 SGHTS, CDR2 YDEGEE. Between the trimmed V and J ends, which lost 6 bases and 5 bases, there was a span of 15 bases. The CDR3 loop spans 14 amino acids. The CDR3 sequence: CASKIQGPDQPQHF. For the CDR3, the DNA is TGTGCCAGCAAGATACAGGGCCCAGATCAGCCCCAGCATTTT.

This clone was found once. The rearrangement links TRBV27 to TRBJ1-4; 9 bases line up with TRBD1. Unmatched junction bases numbered 7, after V lost 4 bases and J lost 7 bases. Germline CDR1 is MNHEY and CDR2 is SMNVEV (reference sequence). The CDR3 covers 15 residues. The CDR3 here is CASSSRTGAGEKLFF. Here the CDR3 DNA reads TGTGCCAGCAGTTCCCGGACAGGGGCAGGTGAAAAACTGTTTTTT.

This clone was observed a single time. The chain combines TRBV30 with TRBJ1-6; D unresolved. The V gene's germline CDR1 is GTSNPN and CDR2 SVGIG (reference sequence). This CDR3 contains 13 residues. Trimming cost V 4 bases and J 8 bases, with 12 bases left between them. DNA of the CDR3: TGTGCCTGGATCCAGGCACCGGATTCACCCCTCCACTTT. Amino acid sequence: CAWIQAPDSPLHF.

The chain combines TRBV6-5 with TRBJ2-1, with D hard to call. Deletions cut 0 bases from V and 8 bases from J, with 11 bases between. The CDR3 runs to 14 residues. The germline CDR1 and CDR2 sequences are MNHEY and SVGAGI. CDR3 region: CASSYSAFGYEQFF. For the CDR3, the DNA is TGTGCCAGCAGTTACTCCGCGTTCGGCTATGAGCAGTTCTTC.

The V call is TRBV5-1, the J call TRBJ2-3; no clear D. This CDR3 contains 16 residues. The germline V gene encodes CDR1 SGHRS and CDR2 YFSETQ. Trimming took 2 bases from V and 1 from J, leaving 14 bases between them. The CDR3 spells CASSFVTQKGTDTQYF. The DNA of the CDR3 is TGCGCCAGCAGCTTTGTCACCCAGAAAGGCACAGATACGCAGTATTTT.

The chain uses TRBV4-3 and TRBJ1-4; possibly TRBD1 for D (6 bases). The germline gives CDR1 LGHNA, CDR2 YSLEER. The CDR3 extends over 16 amino acids. V lost 2 bases to trimming and J lost 8 bases, with 18 bases between them. CDR3 region: CASSQQGAGAGEKLFF. The CDR3 region has the DNA TGCGCCAGCAGCCAACAAGGTGCAGGGGCGGGAGAAAAACTGTTTTTT.

This clone was observed a single time. This chain joins TRBV27 and TRBJ2-2, with 11 bases fitting TRBD1. V gave up 4 bases and J gave up 7 bases; unmatched junction bases: 2. The V gene's germline CDR1 is MNHEY and CDR2 SMNVEV (reference sequence). CDR3 length equals 14 residues. CDR3 amino acids: CASSWDRGVGELFF. The CDR3 DNA follows: TGTGCCAGCAGTTGGGACAGGGGGGTCGGGGAGCTGTTTTTT.

The chain couples TRBV19 to TRBJ1-5, with 12 bases fitting TRBD1. CDR3 length equals 14 residues. The V segment lost 7 bases and the J segment 6 bases; nucleotides outside the gene matches: 4. Germline CDR1 and CDR2: LNHDA and SQIVND (reference sequence). The CDR3 sequence: CASMGTGGVQPQHF. In DNA, the CDR3 is TGTGCCAGTATGGGGACAGGGGGCGTTCAGCCCCAGCATTTT.

The chain has TRBV5-1 and TRBJ2-1, with 8 bases that match TRBD2. CDR3 length: 14 residues. The V gene's germline CDR1 is SGHRS and CDR2 YFSETQ. V gave up 5 bases and J gave up 4 bases; unmatched junction bases: 5. The CDR3 region is CASSGTGGYNEQFF. CDR3 bases: TGCGCCAGCAGTGGAACGGGAGGGTACAATGAGCAGTTCTTC.

V gene TRBV19 combines with J gene TRBJ1-1; TRBD1 matches at 8 bases. V lost 4 bases to trimming and J lost 1 base; unmatched junction nucleotides: 8. Germline CDR1 LNHDA, CDR2 SQIVND (reference sequence). The CDR3 loop spans 16 amino acids. In DNA, the CDR3 is TGTGCCAGTAGTAAGGGGCCCGGACAGGGGAACACTGAAGCTTTCTTT. This encodes CASSKGPGQGNTEAFF.

This chain uses TRBV5-1 with TRBJ1-1; D possibly corresponds to TRBD1 (6 bases). The length of the CDR3 is 16 residues. In germline, CDR1 is SGHRS, CDR2 YFSETQ. Trimming pared 3 bases from V and 5 bases from J, leaving 20 bases between. CDR3 protein: CASSSTLTGPATEAFF. CDR3 sequence (DNA): TGCGCCAGCAGCTCGACACTGACAGGTCCGGCAACTGAAGCTTTCTTT.

The rearrangement uses TRBV19 and TRBJ1-5; the D is unclear. The germline V gene has CDR1 LNHDA and CDR2 SQIVND (reference sequence). The CDR3 covers 13 residues. Trimming took off 4 bases at V and 3 bases at J, with 7 bases between the two ends. The DNA for the CDR3 is TGTGCCAGTAGTAGGCTTCCCAATCAGCCCCAGCATTTT. Amino acid sequence: CASSRLPNQPQHF.

This chain joins TRBV2 and TRBJ1-2, with a tentative D call TRBD1 (5 bases). V shed 5 bases and J shed 6 bases, with 10 bases lying between them. CDR3 length: 12 residues. Germline loops: CDR1 SNHLY, CDR2 FYNNEI. The CDR3 region has the DNA TGTGCCAGCAGTCGGGGACTGGATGGCTACACCTTC. Amino acids: CASSRGLDGYTF.

V is TRBV11-2 and J is TRBJ2-1, with 10 bases lining up with TRBD2. This CDR3 has 16 residues. Germline loops: CDR1 SGHAT, CDR2 FQNNGV. The V and J ends lost 5 bases and 7 bases, in that order; junction bases with no gene match: 11. CDR3 region: CASSPLVLAGVNEQFF. The CDR3 coding sequence is TGTGCCAGCAGCCCCTTAGTTCTAGCGGGAGTGAATGAGCAGTTCTTC.

The chain carries TRBV19 and TRBJ2-2, with unresolved D. CDR3 length: 14 amino acids. Trimming pared 8 bases from V and 0 bases from J, leaving 10 bases between. Germline V gene sequence: CDR1 LNHDA, CDR2 SQIVND (reference sequence). CDR3 nucleotides: TGTGCCAGTTCAGGATCCGCGAACACCGGGGAGCTGTTTTTT. It specifies CASSGSANTGELFF. Full variable domain (rest looked up from reference TRBV19 and TRBJ2-2): DGGITQSPKYLFRKEGQNVTLSCEQNLNHDAMYWYRQDPGQGLRLIYYSQIVNDFQKGDIAEGYSVSREKKESFPLTVTSAQKNPTAFYLCASSGSANTGELFFGEGSRLTVL.

In DNA form, the CDR3 reads TGCGCCAGCAGCCCCATGGACAGGGTAGGCTACGAGCAGTACTTC. Protein: CASSPMDRVGYEQYF. The gene calls are TRBV4-1 and TRBJ2-7, with 8 bases matching TRBD1. The CDR3 is made up of 15 amino acids. Germline V CDR1 and CDR2: MGHRA, YSYEKL. Unmatched junction bases numbered 8, after V lost 4 bases and J lost 3 bases.

The V and J genes are TRBV25-1 and TRBJ1-6; TRBD1 matches 7 bases. V was pared by 4 bases and J by 9 bases, with 6 bases of the junction left unmatched. This CDR3 is built from 14 residues. Germline CDR1 and CDR2: MGHDK and SYGVNS. This chain's CDR3 is CASSGTGIGSPLHF. The CDR3 DNA reads TGTGCCAGCAGTGGGACAGGTATAGGTTCACCCCTCCACTTT.

The V gene is TRBV7-2, the J gene TRBJ1-5; TRBD1 aligns across 10 bases. Germline V lookup: CDR1 SGHTA, CDR2 FQGNSA. CDR3 length equals 15 residues. Trimming removed 5 bases from V and 7 bases from J; junction bases left unmatched: 8. In nucleotides, the CDR3 is TGTGCCAGCAGCCCAGAGACAGGGGGCTGGCAGCCCCAGCATTTT. This translates into CASSPETGGWQPQHF.

The rearrangement uses TRBV5-1 and TRBJ1-5; D possibly corresponds to TRBD1 (6 bases). V lost 0 bases and J lost 5, with 9 bases in between. From germline, CDR1 is SGHRS and CDR2 YFSETQ. The CDR3 contains 14 residues. In DNA, the CDR3 is TGCGCCAGCAGCTTGGATAGGGGGGATCAGCCCCAGCATTTT. This encodes CASSLDRGDQPQHF.

The CDR3 sequence: CASTAQRGSYYNEQFF. DNA of the CDR3: TGTGCCAGCACTGCCCAGCGGGGGTCCTATTACAATGAGCAGTTCTTC. This chain links TRBV5-4 with TRBJ2-1; TRBD2 matches at 8 bases. Germline trimming cut 6 bases from V and 4 bases from J; bases unmatched to any gene: 12. This CDR3 is 16 amino acids long. The germline CDR1 and CDR2 sequences are SGHNT and YYREEE (reference sequence).

J is TRBJ1-2 and V is TRBV7-2; possibly TRBD1 for D (6 bases). Trimming left V 3 bases short and J 2 bases short, with 10 bases between. The CDR3 is 14 amino acids. CDR1 is SGHTA and CDR2 is FQGNSA in the germline V gene. CDR3 in amino acids: CASSFAGENYGYTF. CDR3 in DNA: TGTGCCAGCAGCTTTGCAGGGGAGAACTATGGCTACACCTTC.

J is TRBJ2-5 and V is TRBV25-1, with D uncertain. The germline V and J ends were trimmed by 0 bases and 4 bases, with 6 bases remaining between them. CDR3 length: 13 amino acids. Germline CDR1 reads MGHDK; CDR2 reads SYGVNS. In DNA, the CDR3 is TGTGCCAGCAGTGAATATGGTAGAGAGACCCAGTACTTC. It specifies CASSEYGRETQYF.

The chain has TRBV5-1 and TRBJ2-1; 7 nucleotides agree with TRBD2. Germline V gene data show CDR1 as SGHRS and CDR2 as YFSETQ. The CDR3 loop spans 15 amino acids. V lost 2 bases to trimming and J lost 5 bases; unmatched junction nucleotides: 7. As DNA, the CDR3 is TGCGCCAGCAGCTTAGTTAGCGGGTTCCACAATGAGCAGTTCTTC. As protein: CASSLVSGFHNEQFF.